The rows below give T cell receptor beta chains drawn from one sample of a study of T-cell memory formation after mild COVID-19. TCRdb called the 5' RACE reads again in MiXCR, with one record for every CDR3 protein. The sample consists of around 300,000 distinct CDR3 sequences, around 13% of them appearing once. The sample taken for sequencing was PBMCs or a T cell subset sorted from them (not recorded which). The source of these receptors is a man between 18 and 35 years old who had mild COVID-19 (a few samples of this study predate the infection). Cell type and time point are not known. Both conserved end residues are part of each CDR3. A D gene is named only where the DNA matches it firmly. Rows may omit the clone size; those that give it use once, few, many or a size class.

CDR3 DNA: TGCAGTGCTAGAGATCGCACGGGGGGGTACCCTATCACCGGGGAGCTGTTTTTT; CDR3 protein: CSARDRTGGYPITGELFF; clone size: NA; J gene: TRBJ2-2; V gene: TRBV20-1; D gene: TRBD2
CDR3 DNA: TGCAGTGCTAGGAAGGACAGGGGGCGAGGTGGCTACACCTTC; CDR3 protein: CSARKDRGRGGYTF; clone size: NA; J gene: TRBJ1-2; V gene: TRBV20-1; D gene: TRBD1
CDR3 DNA: TGTGCCAGCAGTTGGGGAGAGAACACCGGGGAGCTGTTTTTT; CDR3 protein: CASSWGENTGELFF; clone size: NA; J gene: TRBJ2-2; V gene: TRBV27; D gene: NA
CDR3 DNA: TGCAGCGCGACCCCCGGCGGGACAGAGCAGTTCTTC; CDR3 protein: CSATPGGTEQFF; clone size: many; J gene: TRBJ2-1; V gene: TRBV29-1; D gene: NA
CDR3 DNA: TGTGCCAGCTCCCAAGCAACTAATGAAAAACTGTTTTTT; CDR3 protein: CASSQATNEKLFF; clone size: few; J gene: TRBJ1-4; V gene: TRBV2; D gene: NA
CDR3 DNA: TGCGCCAGCAGCCAAGTCCCTCATCGGACACTGAACACTGAAGCTTTCTTT; CDR3 protein: CASSQVPHRTLNTEAFF; clone size: NA; J gene: TRBJ1-1; V gene: TRBV4-3; D gene: NA
CDR3 DNA: TGTGCCAGCAGCCGTCCCTTTGCGCGGGGGCGAGCCAAAAACATTCAGTACTTC; CDR3 protein: CASSRPFARGRAKNIQYF; clone size: NA; J gene: TRBJ2-4; V gene: TRBV12-3/TRBV12-4; D gene: NA
CDR3 DNA: TGTGCCAGCTCACCACCGGGGACAGGCCCCTCTGGAAACACCATATATTTT; CDR3 protein: CASSPPGTGPSGNTIYF; clone size: NA; J gene: TRBJ1-3; V gene: TRBV18; D gene: TRBD1
CDR3 DNA: TGCGCCAGCAGCTCGCTGGAGGACGAGCAGTACTTC; CDR3 protein: CASSSLEDEQYF; clone size: NA; J gene: TRBJ2-7; V gene: TRBV5-1; D gene: NA
CDR3 DNA: TGTGCCACCTTACGGGACAGATACACAGATACGCAGTATTTT; CDR3 protein: CATLRDRYTDTQYF; clone size: few; J gene: TRBJ2-3; V gene: TRBV15; D gene: TRBD1
CDR3 DNA: TGTGCCAGCAGGCGGGTTAATTACAATGAGCAGTTCTTC; CDR3 protein: CASRRVNYNEQFF; clone size: few; J gene: TRBJ2-1; V gene: TRBV7-2; D gene: NA
CDR3 DNA: TGTGCCGACAGCCCCACTAGCGGGCCGGGGCGGCAGTTCTTC; CDR3 protein: CADSPTSGPGRQFF; clone size: few; J gene: TRBJ2-1; V gene: TRBV5-8; D gene: TRBD2
CDR3 DNA: TGTGCCAGCAATGACAGGGGGAACTCACCCCTCCACTTT; CDR3 protein: CASNDRGNSPLHF; clone size: NA; J gene: TRBJ1-6; V gene: TRBV7-2; D gene: TRBD1
CDR3 DNA: TGCGCCAGCAGCTTGCAGGGACAGGGAACTGGGACCCAGTACTTC; CDR3 protein: CASSLQGQGTGTQYF; clone size: few; J gene: TRBJ2-5; V gene: TRBV5-1; D gene: TRBD1
CDR3 DNA: TGCAGTGCTCCCTCGGGACAGGGTTACAATGAGCAGTTCTTC; CDR3 protein: CSAPSGQGYNEQFF; clone size: NA; J gene: TRBJ2-1; V gene: TRBV20-1; D gene: TRBD1
CDR3 DNA: TGTGCCAGCAGCTTAGCCCAGAACAGGGCCAATGAGCAGTTCTTC; CDR3 protein: CASSLAQNRANEQFF; clone size: many; J gene: TRBJ2-1; V gene: TRBV11-2; D gene: NA
CDR3 DNA: TGTGCCAGCAGCTTACAGGCCACTGAAGCTTTCTTT; CDR3 protein: CASSLQATEAFF; clone size: many; J gene: TRBJ1-1; V gene: TRBV7-9; D gene: NA
CDR3 DNA: TGTGCCAGCAGGTACAGCCAGCAAGAGACCCAGTACTTC; CDR3 protein: CASRYSQQETQYF; clone size: few; J gene: TRBJ2-5; V gene: TRBV12-3/TRBV12-4; D gene: NA
CDR3 DNA: TGTGCCAGCAGCCCGGGACTAGCGGGGGATACGCAGTATTTT; CDR3 protein: CASSPGLAGDTQYF; clone size: many; J gene: TRBJ2-3; V gene: TRBV9; D gene: TRBD2
CDR3 DNA: TGTGCCAGCAGCTTAATGGGGGGGACAGGGGGCTCCGAGACCCAGTACTTC; CDR3 protein: CASSLMGGTGGSETQYF; clone size: NA; J gene: TRBJ2-5; V gene: TRBV11-2; D gene: TRBD1
CDR3 DNA: TGCAGTGCTAGGACCGACAGGGGGTATGGCTACACCTTC; CDR3 protein: CSARTDRGYGYTF; clone size: NA; J gene: TRBJ1-2; V gene: TRBV20-1; D gene: TRBD1
CDR3 DNA: TGTGCCAGCAGCCAAGATCTGGTGGGGGAGCTGTTTTTT; CDR3 protein: CASSQDLVGELFF; clone size: NA; J gene: TRBJ2-2; V gene: TRBV3-1; D gene: NA
CDR3 DNA: TGCGCCAGCAGCCGAGGACAGGGCTCGGCCACTGAAGCTTTCTTT; CDR3 protein: CASSRGQGSATEAFF; clone size: NA; J gene: TRBJ1-1; V gene: TRBV4-1; D gene: TRBD1
CDR3 DNA: TGTGCCACCAGCAGGTTGAGCAGGTCGGGCTCCTACGAGCAGTACTTC; CDR3 protein: CATSRLSRSGSYEQYF; clone size: many; J gene: TRBJ2-7; V gene: TRBV15; D gene: NA
CDR3 DNA: TGTGCCAGCAGTCTCAATCATGGGGGGGGACCCACCGGGGAGCTGTTTTTT; CDR3 protein: CASSLNHGGGPTGELFF; clone size: NA; J gene: TRBJ2-2; V gene: TRBV12-3/TRBV12-4; D gene: TRBD2
CDR3 DNA: TGTGCCAGCACCCGGGGGGGCTCAGATGAGCAGTTCTTC; CDR3 protein: CASTRGGSDEQFF; clone size: few; J gene: TRBJ2-1; V gene: TRBV6-5; D gene: TRBD2
CDR3 DNA: TGTGCCAGCTTAACCTTCCGGACCCCCCACCGAGAGCTGTTTTTT; CDR3 protein: CASLTFRTPHRELFF; clone size: NA; J gene: TRBJ2-2; V gene: TRBV6-5; D gene: NA
CDR3 DNA: TGCGCCAGCAGCTTGGCCGCGACCGGTCGGGAGACCCAGTACTTC; CDR3 protein: CASSLAATGRETQYF; clone size: few; J gene: TRBJ2-5; V gene: TRBV5-1; D gene: NA
CDR3 DNA: TGCGCCAGCAGCTCCCAGGGGGGAGACTATGGCTACACCTTC; CDR3 protein: CASSSQGGDYGYTF; clone size: few; J gene: TRBJ1-2; V gene: TRBV5-1; D gene: TRBD1
CDR3 DNA: TGCGCCAGCAGCTTGTCCGTGACAGGGGGCTCTGGCTACACCTTC; CDR3 protein: CASSLSVTGGSGYTF; clone size: NA; J gene: TRBJ1-2; V gene: TRBV5-1; D gene: TRBD1
CDR3 DNA: TGCGCCAGCAGCCCGGACAGGGTCGAGGATGGCTACACCTTC; CDR3 protein: CASSPDRVEDGYTF; clone size: few; J gene: TRBJ1-2; V gene: TRBV5-1; D gene: TRBD1
CDR3 DNA: TGCAGCGTTGGGCCAGGGTCCCACGAGCAGTACTTC; CDR3 protein: CSVGPGSHEQYF; clone size: NA; J gene: TRBJ2-7; V gene: TRBV29-1; D gene: NA
CDR3 DNA: TGCGCCAGCAGCCAAGAGACCTGGGCCAATGAAAAACTGTTTTTT; CDR3 protein: CASSQETWANEKLFF; clone size: NA; J gene: TRBJ1-4; V gene: TRBV4-1; D gene: NA
CDR3 DNA: TGTGCCAGCAGCCCTGGGGGCCGCGAGAGGCTGTTTTTT; CDR3 protein: CASSPGGRERLFF; clone size: once; J gene: TRBJ2-2; V gene: TRBV7-3; D gene: NA
CDR3 DNA: TGCGCCAGCAGCCAAGATCTGGAGGGGAATCTCCACTTT; CDR3 protein: CASSQDLEGNLHF; clone size: NA; J gene: TRBJ1-6; V gene: TRBV4-1; D gene: NA
CDR3 DNA: TGTGCCACCAGTGATTCGAGGGGACGGGGCGAGACCCAGTACTTC; CDR3 protein: CATSDSRGRGETQYF; clone size: NA; J gene: TRBJ2-5; V gene: TRBV24-1; D gene: NA
CDR3 DNA: TGTGCCAGCAGCCAAGTTCAAGCGCTTTCCTCCTACGAGCAGTACTTC; CDR3 protein: CASSQVQALSSYEQYF; clone size: NA; J gene: TRBJ2-7; V gene: TRBV4-2; D gene: NA
CDR3 DNA: TGTGCCAGCAGTTTAACAGTGTCCTACAATGAGCAGTTCTTC; CDR3 protein: CASSLTVSYNEQFF; clone size: many; J gene: TRBJ2-1; V gene: TRBV12-3/TRBV12-4; D gene: NA
CDR3 DNA: TGCAGCGTTGATGGGTTCCCGGGACCAACAGATACGCAGTATTTT; CDR3 protein: CSVDGFPGPTDTQYF; clone size: few; J gene: TRBJ2-3; V gene: TRBV29-1; D gene: NA
CDR3 DNA: TGTGCCAGCAGTTTCGTCAGGGGGGATCAGCCCCAGCATTTT; CDR3 protein: CASSFVRGDQPQHF; clone size: many; J gene: TRBJ1-5; V gene: TRBV6-2/TRBV6-3; D gene: TRBD1
CDR3 DNA: TGCAGTGCCCGGGACTTCCGGAGCAATCAGCCCCAGCATTTT; CDR3 protein: CSARDFRSNQPQHF; clone size: NA; J gene: TRBJ1-5; V gene: TRBV20-1; D gene: NA
CDR3 DNA: TGTGCCAGCAGCTTCGGACCGCCGGAGGGCACAGATACGCAGTATTTT; CDR3 protein: CASSFGPPEGTDTQYF; clone size: many; J gene: TRBJ2-3; V gene: TRBV5-6; D gene: NA
CDR3 DNA: TGTGCCAGCAGCTTTGGTAGTAAAAACATTCAGTACTTC; CDR3 protein: CASSFGSKNIQYF; clone size: many; J gene: TRBJ2-4; V gene: TRBV7-9; D gene: NA
CDR3 DNA: TGTGCCAGCAGTTCTCCCACTGAAGCTTTCTTT; CDR3 protein: CASSSPTEAFF; clone size: NA; J gene: TRBJ1-1; V gene: TRBV6-5; D gene: NA
CDR3 DNA: TGTGCCAGCGAGCGGGGGGGCAAGGGTGAGACCCAGTACTTC; CDR3 protein: CASERGGKGETQYF; clone size: few; J gene: TRBJ2-5; V gene: TRBV5-4; D gene: TRBD2
CDR3 DNA: TGCAGCGTGGATCCGGGACCTATAATGAACACTGAAGCTTTCTTT; CDR3 protein: CSVDPGPIMNTEAFF; clone size: few; J gene: TRBJ1-1; V gene: TRBV29-1; D gene: NA
CDR3 DNA: TGTGCCAGCAGTTTGGCAAATGGAAACACCATATATTTT; CDR3 protein: CASSLANGNTIYF; clone size: many; J gene: TRBJ1-3; V gene: TRBV12-3/TRBV12-4; D gene: NA
CDR3 DNA: TGTGCCAGCAGTTACTTGGGGAAAACTGAAGCTTTCTTT; CDR3 protein: CASSYLGKTEAFF; clone size: NA; J gene: TRBJ1-1; V gene: TRBV6-6; D gene: NA
CDR3 DNA: TGTGCCAGCAGCCGGAGGACTAGCGGGATAAACAATGAGCAGTTCTTC; CDR3 protein: CASSRRTSGINNEQFF; clone size: NA; J gene: TRBJ2-1; V gene: TRBV7-2; D gene: TRBD2
CDR3 DNA: TGTGCCAGCACCGCCAGGGGGACAGATACGCAGTATTTT; CDR3 protein: CASTARGTDTQYF; clone size: many; J gene: TRBJ2-3; V gene: TRBV12-3/TRBV12-4; D gene: TRBD1
CDR3 DNA: TGCGCCAGCAGCCAAGCCGACAGGGGAAGCTATGGCTACACCTTC; CDR3 protein: CASSQADRGSYGYTF; clone size: few; J gene: TRBJ1-2; V gene: TRBV4-1; D gene: TRBD1
CDR3 DNA: TGTGCCAGCAGCTTAGCTCTGGGCCAAACCTACGAGCAGTACTTC; CDR3 protein: CASSLALGQTYEQYF; clone size: NA; J gene: TRBJ2-7; V gene: TRBV7-2; D gene: NA
CDR3 DNA: TGTGCCAGCAGTCCCCCGGTTTTAACAGGAGCCCCCGGGGAGCTGTTTTTT; CDR3 protein: CASSPPVLTGAPGELFF; clone size: NA; J gene: TRBJ2-2; V gene: TRBV5-4; D gene: NA